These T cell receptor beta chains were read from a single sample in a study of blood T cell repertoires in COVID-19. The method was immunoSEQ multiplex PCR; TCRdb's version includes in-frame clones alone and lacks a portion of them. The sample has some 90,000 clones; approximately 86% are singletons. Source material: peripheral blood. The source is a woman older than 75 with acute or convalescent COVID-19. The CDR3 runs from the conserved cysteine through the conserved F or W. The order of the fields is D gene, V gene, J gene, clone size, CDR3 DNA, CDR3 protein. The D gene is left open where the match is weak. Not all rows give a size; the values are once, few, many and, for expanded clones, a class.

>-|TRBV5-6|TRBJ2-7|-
TGTGCCAGTGGTGTTATGAGCTCCTACGAGCAGTACTTC
CASGVMSSYEQYF
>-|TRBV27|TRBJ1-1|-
TGTGCCAGCAGATATCAGGGTCTAGGCACTGAAGCTTTCTTT
CASRYQGLGTEAFF
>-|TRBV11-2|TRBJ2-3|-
TGTGCCAGCAGCCCCGTTGGACAGCCTGGGGATACGCAGTATTTT
CASSPVGQPGDTQYF
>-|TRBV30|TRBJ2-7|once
TGTGCCTGGAGTGTACGGGGGAGGGAGCAGTACTTC
CAWSVRGREQYF
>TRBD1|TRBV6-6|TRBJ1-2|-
TGTGCCAGCAGCTCGTGGACAGGGCACTATGGCTACACCTTC
CASSSWTGHYGYTF
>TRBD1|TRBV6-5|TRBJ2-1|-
TGTGCCAGCAGTTACGGATGGAGGACAGGCCACAATGAGCAGTTCTTC
CASSYGWRTGHNEQFF
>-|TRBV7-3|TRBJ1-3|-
TGTGCCAGCAGCTTAGGGGGGTCTGGAAACACCATATATTTT
CASSLGGSGNTIYF
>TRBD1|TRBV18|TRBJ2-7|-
TGTGCCAGCTCAGAGTTGGACAGGGCCTACGAGCAGTACTTC
CASSELDRAYEQYF
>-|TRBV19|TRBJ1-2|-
TGTGCCAGTAGTACGCCGGGCCCAGGGAAGGATGGCTACACCTTC
CASSTPGPGKDGYTF
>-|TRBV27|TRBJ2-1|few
TGTGCCAGCAGTTCTTTAGCCAATGAGCAGTTCTTC
CASSSLANEQFF
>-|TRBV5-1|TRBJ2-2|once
TGCGCCACCCACGGGGTAACGGGGGAGCTGTTTTTT
CATHGVTGELFF
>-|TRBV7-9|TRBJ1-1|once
TGTGCCAGCAGCCCTTCTATGAACACTGAAGCTTTCTTT
CASSPSMNTEAFF
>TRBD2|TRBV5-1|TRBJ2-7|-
TGCGCCAGCAGCTGGGGAGGGGTTGCCAACGAGCAGTACTTC
CASSWGGVANEQYF
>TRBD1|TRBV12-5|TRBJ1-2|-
TGTGCTAGTGGTTTGAAGGACAGGGATGGGTATGGCTACACCTTC
CASGLKDRDGYGYTF
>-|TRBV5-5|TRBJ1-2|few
TGTGCCAGCAGCTTGGGGACAGTCTATGGCTACACCTTC
CASSLGTVYGYTF
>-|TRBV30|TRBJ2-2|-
TGTGCCTGGAGTGTAAAGGCTAGCACGAACACCGGGGAGCTGTTTTTT
CAWSVKASTNTGELFF
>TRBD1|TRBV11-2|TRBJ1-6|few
TGTGCCAGCAGCCGAGGGACAGTCTATAATTCACCCCTCCACTTT
CASSRGTVYNSPLHF
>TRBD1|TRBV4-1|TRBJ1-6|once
TGCGCCAGCAGCCAGAGACAGGGTGAGGGAGTTAATTCACCCCTCCACTTT
CASSQRQGEGVNSPLHF
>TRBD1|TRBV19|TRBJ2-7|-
TGTGCCAGTAGTAAAACGGGACAGATCCCCTACGAGCAGTACTTC
CASSKTGQIPYEQYF
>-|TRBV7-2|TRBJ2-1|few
TGTGCCAGCAGGAACGGGGGGCTAAACTACAATGAGCAGTTCTTC
CASRNGGLNYNEQFF
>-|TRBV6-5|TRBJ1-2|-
TGTGCCAGCAGCAGATCACAGGGCTACTATGGCTACACCTTC
CASSRSQGYYGYTF
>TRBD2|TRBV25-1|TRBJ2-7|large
TGTGCCAGCAGTGGAGGATGGGAGGGCCCCTACGAGCAGTACTTC
CASSGGWEGPYEQYF
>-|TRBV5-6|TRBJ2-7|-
TGTGCCAGCAGTTTGACCGTTGACGTATTGGGGGGCTCCTACGAGCAGTACTTC
CASSLTVDVLGGSYEQYF
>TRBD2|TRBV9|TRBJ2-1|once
TGTGCCAGCAGCGAACTAGCGGTTAGGGTCAATGAGCAGTTCTTC
CASSELAVRVNEQFF
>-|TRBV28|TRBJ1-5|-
TGTGCCAGCAGTTTAGGAGGCAGCAATCAGCCCCAGCATTTT
CASSLGGSNQPQHF
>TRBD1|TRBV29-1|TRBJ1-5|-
TGCAGCGTACTTTCTGGGACAGGGGGGATCGATCAGCCCCAGCATTTT
CSVLSGTGGIDQPQHF
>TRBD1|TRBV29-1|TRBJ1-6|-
TGCAGCGTTGGTCAGGACAGGTTGGGCCCCCTCCACTTT
CSVGQDRLGPLHF
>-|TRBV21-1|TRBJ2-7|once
TGTGCCAGCAGCAAAAGTATAGGACAGGGGGGCTACGAGCAGTACTTC
CASSKSIGQGGYEQYF
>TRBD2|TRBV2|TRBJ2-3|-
TGTGCCAGCAGTGCGGGCGTTAGCGGGGGGGCTGGGACAGATACGCAGTATTTT
CASSAGVSGGAGTDTQYF
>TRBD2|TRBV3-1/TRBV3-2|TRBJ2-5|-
TGTGCCAGCAGCCAAGACACTAGCGGGGGGGCCAGGGAGACCCAGTACTTC
CASSQDTSGGARETQYF
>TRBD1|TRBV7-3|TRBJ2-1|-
TGTGCCAGCAGCTCCGGGACAGGGCGCCTTAGTGAGCAGTTCTTC
CASSSGTGRLSEQFF
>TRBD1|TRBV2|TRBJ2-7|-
TGTGCCAGCAGTGGTTGGACAGGGGGCTACGAGCAGTACTTC
CASSGWTGGYEQYF
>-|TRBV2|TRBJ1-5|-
TGTGCCAGCAGTGACCACCGGTCCCCCAATCAGCCCCAGCATTTT
CASSDHRSPNQPQHF
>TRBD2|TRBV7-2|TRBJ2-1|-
TGTGCCAGCAGCTTAGTCGGCGGGGGGGCGTCCAATGAGCAGTTCTTC
CASSLVGGGASNEQFF
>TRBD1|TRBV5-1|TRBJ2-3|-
TGCGCCAGCAGCTTGGCCTTGTCAGGGGGCGGAGATACGCAGTATTTT
CASSLALSGGGDTQYF
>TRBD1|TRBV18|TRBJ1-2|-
TGTGCCAGCTCACCGGGACAGGGAGAAAGAGGCTACACCTTC
CASSPGQGERGYTF
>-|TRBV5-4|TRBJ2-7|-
TGTGCCAGCAGCTTGGCCGGCGGGTCCAGCTCCTACGAGCAGTACTTC
CASSLAGGSSSYEQYF
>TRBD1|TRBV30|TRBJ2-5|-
TGTGCCTGGAGTGTATTGACAGGGGGAGGGACCCAGTACTTC
CAWSVLTGGGTQYF
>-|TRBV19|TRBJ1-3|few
TGTGCCAGTAGTGGACAGCAAACTTCTGGAAACACCATATATTTT
CASSGQQTSGNTIYF
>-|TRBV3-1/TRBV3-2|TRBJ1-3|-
TGTGCCAGCAGCAATATCCGTAGCTCTGGAAACACCATATATTTT
CASSNIRSSGNTIYF
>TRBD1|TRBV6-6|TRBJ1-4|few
TGTGCCAGCAGTTATAGCACAGGGGCCCTCGGGTTTTTT
CASSYSTGALGFF
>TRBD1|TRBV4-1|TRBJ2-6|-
TGCGCCAGCAGCCAAGATCCGGGGACAGGGTCCTCTGGGGCCAACGTCCTGACTTTC
CASSQDPGTGSSGANVLTF
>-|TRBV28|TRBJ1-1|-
TGTGCCAGCAACAGACAGGCCATTACTGAAGCTTTCTTT
CASNRQAITEAFF
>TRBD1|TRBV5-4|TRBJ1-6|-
TGTGCCAGCAGCCGGGGAGCCCTTGACAGGGGAGGTTCACCCCTCCACTTT
CASSRGALDRGGSPLHF
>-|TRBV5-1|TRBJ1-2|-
TGCGCCAGCAGCCCGGGGGTTGCTCATGGCTACACCTTC
CASSPGVAHGYTF
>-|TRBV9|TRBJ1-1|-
TGTGCCAGCAGCCCCCATCCGAACACTGAAGCTTTCTTT
CASSPHPNTEAFF
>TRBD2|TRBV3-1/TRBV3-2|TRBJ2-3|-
TGTGCCAGCAGCCACCGACGACTAGCGGGGTACACAGATACGCAGTATTTT
CASSHRRLAGYTDTQYF
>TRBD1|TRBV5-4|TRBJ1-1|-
TGTGCCAGCAGCCCCGACAGGGCCACTGAAGCTTTCTTT
CASSPDRATEAFF
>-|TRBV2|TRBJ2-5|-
TGTGCCAGCAGGGCCCGCCAGCGATCGGGGGAGACCCAGTACTTC
CASRARQRSGETQYF
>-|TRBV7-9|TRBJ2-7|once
TGTGCCAGCAGCTTAGGGCAGGGGTCTTCCTACGAGCAGTACTTC
CASSLGQGSSYEQYF
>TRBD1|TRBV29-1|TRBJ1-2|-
TGCAGCGTTGTGGGACAGGGGGGAGGCTACACCTTC
CSVVGQGGGYTF